The rows below give T cell receptor beta chains drawn from one sample of a study of blood T cell repertoires in COVID-19. Sequenced by immunoSEQ multiplex PCR; TCRdb stores in-frame clones only, minus some. The table lists about 270,000 clones, about 86% of them singletons. Specimen: peripheral blood. The receptors were gathered from a woman aged 55-70 years with active or convalescent COVID-19. The CDR3 runs from the conserved cysteine through the conserved F or W. Fields, in order: CDR3 length, D gene, J gene, V gene, clone size, CDR3 DNA, CDR3 protein. The D gene is left open where the match is weak. Expanded clones are given a class, and other clones once, few, many or no size at all.

>16|TRBD1|TRBJ1-5|TRBV19|few
TGTGCCAGTAGAACACAGGGGGCTTATAGCAATCAGCCCCAGCATTTT
CASRTQGAYSNQPQHF
>19|-|TRBJ2-7|TRBV19|-
TGTGCCAGTAGTATTCTCCGGCCAGGGGGGCCCTCTCGGTACTACGAGCAGTACTTC
CASSILRPGGPSRYYEQYF
>15|TRBD1|TRBJ1-2|TRBV4-2|-
TGTGCCAGCAGCCCAAGGACAGGGGGCCCCTATGGCTACACCTTC
CASSPRTGGPYGYTF
>14|-|TRBJ2-7|TRBV6-5|-
TGTGCCAGCAGCTCCGCCGGACAGCCCTACGAGCAGTACTTC
CASSSAGQPYEQYF
>14|TRBD2|TRBJ2-3|TRBV27|-
TGTGCCAGCGGGTACCTAGCGGGCACAGATACGCAGTATTTT
CASGYLAGTDTQYF
>16|-|TRBJ2-7|TRBV7-7|once
TGTGCTAGCAGCCCCTCCCATCATGCAGGGGTCGGCGAGCAGTACTTC
CASSPSHHAGVGEQYF
>17|TRBD2|TRBJ2-3|TRBV4-2|once
TGTGCCAGCAGCCAAGTGGCTAGCGGGGGGGCAACAGATACGCAGTATTTT
CASSQVASGGATDTQYF
>15|TRBD2|TRBJ2-7|TRBV11-2|-
TGTGCCAGCAACCCTAGCGGGGGGGCTTCCTACGAGCAGTACTTC
CASNPSGGASYEQYF
>16|-|TRBJ2-7|TRBV19|-
TGTGCCAGTAGTATAAGAGGCGGGGATGGTGGCTACGAGCAGTACTTC
CASSIRGGDGGYEQYF
>18|TRBD2|TRBJ2-5|TRBV7-2|once
TGTGCCAGCAGCTTAGAGCTTCTAGCGGGGGGGAACCAAGAGACCCAGTACTTC
CASSLELLAGGNQETQYF
>16|-|TRBJ2-1|TRBV3-1/TRBV3-2|-
TGTGCCAGCAGCCCCCTGTGGGGCGGTACCGCGAGTGAGCAGTTCTTC
CASSPLWGGTASEQFF
>13|-|TRBJ1-1|TRBV12-3/TRBV12-4|-
TGTGCCAGCAGGCCAGGGGTAAGGACTGAAGCTTTCTTT
CASRPGVRTEAFF
>19|-|TRBJ2-4|TRBV19|-
TGTGCCAGTAGTATAGATCAAGAGGTCAGCCGTCTAGCCAAAAACATTCAGTACTTC
CASSIDQEVSRLAKNIQYF
>15|TRBD1|TRBJ1-3|TRBV5-4|many
TGTGCCAGCAGCTTGGACAGGGGGTACGGAAACACCATATATTTT
CASSLDRGYGNTIYF
>13|-|TRBJ2-5|TRBV7-9|few
TGTGCCAGCAGTTCAGAATTCCAAGAGACCCAGTACTTC
CASSSEFQETQYF
>13|-|TRBJ1-2|TRBV27|few
TGTGCCAGCAGCGGGGGACTTGGCTATGGCTACACCTTC
CASSGGLGYGYTF
>14|TRBD2|TRBJ2-5|TRBV3-1/TRBV3-2|-
TGTGCCAGCAGCCAAGGGGCTAGCGGGGGGGCCGGATACTTC
CASSQGASGGAGYF
>14|-|TRBJ1-1|TRBV5-1|-
TGCGCCAGCAGCTTGGCAAACGGGAACACTGAAGCTTTCTTT
CASSLANGNTEAFF
>16|TRBD1|TRBJ1-4|TRBV3-1/TRBV3-2|-
TGTGCCAGCAGCCAAGATCAGACAGGGGATAATGAAAAACTGTTTTTT
CASSQDQTGDNEKLFF
>19|-|TRBJ1-5|TRBV6-4|few
TGTGCCAGCAGTGCCTCCTTCCTCCCCGGAGAGGCAAGCAATCAGCCCCAGCATTTT
CASSASFLPGEASNQPQHF
>13|-|TRBJ1-2|TRBV3-1/TRBV3-2|-
TGTGCCAGCAGCTACGGACAGAACTATGGCTACACCTTC
CASSYGQNYGYTF
>13|TRBD1|TRBJ2-7|TRBV19|-
TGTGCCAGTAGGGGACAGGGGTCCTACGAGCAGTACTTC
CASRGQGSYEQYF
>17|-|TRBJ1-5|TRBV7-2|-
TGTGCCAGCAGCTTAGTGTACGGGGGGAACCTTAATCAGCCCCAGCATTTT
CASSLVYGGNLNQPQHF
>13|-|TRBJ2-7|TRBV29-1|-
TGCAGCGTAATGGGGGGACAGCCTACAGAGCAGTACTTC
CSVMGGQPTEQYF
>13|TRBD1|TRBJ1-2|TRBV10-3|-
TGTGCCATCCAGGGGGCGCGGGGCTATGGCTACACCTTC
CAIQGARGYGYTF
>16|TRBD2|TRBJ2-3|TRBV29-1|once
TGCAGCTCAAGGCTAGCGGGGGGGCGGGCCACAGATACGCAGTATTTT
CSSRLAGGRATDTQYF
>15|-|TRBJ1-5|TRBV6-1|once
TGTGCCAGCAGTGAAGCTAGTGCCCGCAATCAGCCCCAGCATTTT
CASSEASARNQPQHF
>14|-|TRBJ1-1|TRBV16|-
TGTGCCAGCAGCCGGTGGACAGAGAACACTGAAGCTTTCTTT
CASSRWTENTEAFF
>17|TRBD1|TRBJ2-1|TRBV20-1|once
TGCAGTGCTAGTAGTCCCCAAACAAGACAGGGGAGGAATGAGCAGTTCTTC
CSASSPQTRQGRNEQFF
>13|-|TRBJ2-5|TRBV25-1|-
TGTGCCAGCAGTGAACCCGGGTCGGAGACCCAGTACTTC
CASSEPGSETQYF
>14|TRBD2|TRBJ2-3|TRBV2|-
TGTGCCAGCAGTGTGCCGGGGGGGCCAAGTACGCAGTATTTT
CASSVPGGPSTQYF
>13|-|TRBJ1-2|TRBV6-5|-
TGTGCCAGCAGCCCCTCAGTCCGCTATGGCTACACCTTC
CASSPSVRYGYTF
>15|TRBD1|TRBJ2-7|TRBV6-6|-
TGTGCCAGCAGTTCCGGGACAGCGAAGACCTACGAGCAGTACTTC
CASSSGTAKTYEQYF